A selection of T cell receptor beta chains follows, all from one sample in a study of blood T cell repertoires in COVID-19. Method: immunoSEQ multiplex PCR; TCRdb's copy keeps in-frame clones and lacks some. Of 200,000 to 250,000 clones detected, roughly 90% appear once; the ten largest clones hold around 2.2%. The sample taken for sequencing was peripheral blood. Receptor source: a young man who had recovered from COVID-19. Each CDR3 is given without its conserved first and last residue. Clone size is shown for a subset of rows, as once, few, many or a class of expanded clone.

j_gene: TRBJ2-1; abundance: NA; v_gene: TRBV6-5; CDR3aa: ASRGGSSSYNEQF
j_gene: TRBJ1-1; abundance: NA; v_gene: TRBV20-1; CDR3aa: SANSGTRGF
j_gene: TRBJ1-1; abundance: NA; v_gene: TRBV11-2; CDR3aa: ASGEQGTEAF
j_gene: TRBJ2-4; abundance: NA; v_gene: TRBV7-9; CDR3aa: ASSLTTGVGGKNIQY
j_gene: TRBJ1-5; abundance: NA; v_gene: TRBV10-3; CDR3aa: AISEQGQGEPQH
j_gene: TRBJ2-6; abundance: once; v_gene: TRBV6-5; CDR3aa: ASTSGANVLT
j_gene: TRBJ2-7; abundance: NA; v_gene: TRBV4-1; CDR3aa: ASSQAGVSYEQY
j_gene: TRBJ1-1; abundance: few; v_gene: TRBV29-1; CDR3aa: SVEYRQGGTEAF
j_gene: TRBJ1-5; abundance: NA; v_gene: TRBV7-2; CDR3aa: ASSHTGQPQH
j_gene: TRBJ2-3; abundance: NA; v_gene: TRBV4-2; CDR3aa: ASSQGTKRDTDTQY
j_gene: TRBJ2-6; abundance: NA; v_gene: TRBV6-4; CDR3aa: ASSEFLGAGANVLT
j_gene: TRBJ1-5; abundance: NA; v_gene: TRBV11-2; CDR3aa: ASSAPTAKNQPQH
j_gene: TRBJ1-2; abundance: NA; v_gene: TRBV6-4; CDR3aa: ASSDWRGYT
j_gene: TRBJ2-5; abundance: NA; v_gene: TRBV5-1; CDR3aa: ASTQGLAGVETQY
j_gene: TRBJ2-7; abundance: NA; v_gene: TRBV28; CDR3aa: ASSKGRGRPPV
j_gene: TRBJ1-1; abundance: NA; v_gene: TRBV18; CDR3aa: ASSPPGQTEAF
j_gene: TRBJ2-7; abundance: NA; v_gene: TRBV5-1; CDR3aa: ASSFRDRVEQY
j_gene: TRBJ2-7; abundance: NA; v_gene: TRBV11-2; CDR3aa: ASSLDLGLQISSYEQY
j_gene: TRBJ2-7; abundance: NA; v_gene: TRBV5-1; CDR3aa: ASSIWTGADRQY
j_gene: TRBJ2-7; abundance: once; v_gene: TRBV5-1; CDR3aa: ASSLAEAGPFSEQY
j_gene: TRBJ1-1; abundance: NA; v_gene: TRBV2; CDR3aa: ASRLLQGHTNTEAF
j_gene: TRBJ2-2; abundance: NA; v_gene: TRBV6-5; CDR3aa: ASRGQGVGGELF
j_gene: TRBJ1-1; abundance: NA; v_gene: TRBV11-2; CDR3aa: ASSLTGNTEAF
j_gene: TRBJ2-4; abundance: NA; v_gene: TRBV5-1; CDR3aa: ASSGGREAKNIQY
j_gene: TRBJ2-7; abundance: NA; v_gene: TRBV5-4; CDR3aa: ASSLGLAGARSYEQY
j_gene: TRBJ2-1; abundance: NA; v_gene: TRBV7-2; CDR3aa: ASSLVRTGSNEQF
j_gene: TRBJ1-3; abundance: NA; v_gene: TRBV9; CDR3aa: ASSAPGLSGNTIY
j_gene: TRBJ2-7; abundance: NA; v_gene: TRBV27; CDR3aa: ASKGRYEQY
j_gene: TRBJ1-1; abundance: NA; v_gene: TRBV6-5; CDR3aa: ASSYSDSMNTEAF
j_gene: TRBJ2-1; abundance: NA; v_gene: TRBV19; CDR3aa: ASRTASGEYNEQF
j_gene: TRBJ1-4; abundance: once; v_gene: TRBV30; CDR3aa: AWVAETATNEKLF
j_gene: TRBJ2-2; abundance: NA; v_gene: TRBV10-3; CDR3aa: AIRPLPGQAETGELF